A selection of T cell receptor beta chains follows, all from one sample in a study of type 1 and type 2 diabetes patients. TCRdb fed the multiplex PCR reads into MiXCR, producing one record per CDR3 protein. The sample lists 250,000 or so distinct CDR3 sequences, around 50% occurring once. The sample consisted of peripheral blood mononuclear cells (PBMCs). Receptors were obtained from a man between 18 and 35 years old with type 2 diabetes. Both conserved end residues are part of each CDR3. The D gene is left open where the match is weak. Where a row states a size, it is once, few, many or the class of an expanded clone; other rows omit it.

TRBJ1-1 NA TRBD1 15 TRBV4-1 TGTGCCAGTAGTGCACAGGGGGCGAGGAGCACTGAAGCTTTCTTT CASSAQGARSTEAFF
TRBJ1-2 few NA 16 TRBV6-6 TGTGCCAGCAACCCCTCGAGGGTGTTACCTAACTATGGCTACACCTTC CASNPSRVLPNYGYTF
TRBJ1-1 few NA 12 TRBV20-1 TGCAGTGCTGCACTTAGGAACACTGAAGCTTTCTTT CSAALRNTEAFF
TRBJ1-2 NA NA 14 TRBV30 TGTGCCTGGAGTGTACTAAAGGGAGGGGGGGGCTACACCTTC CAWSVLKGGGGYTF
TRBJ1-1 few NA 12 TRBV13 TGTGCCAGCAGCCACAGGAACACTGAAGCTTTCTTT CASSHRNTEAFF
TRBJ2-1 NA NA 15 TRBV4-3 TGCGCCAGCAGCCAAGATGGGGGGACCTCCAATGAGCAGTTCTTC CASSQDGGTSNEQFF
TRBJ1-2 few NA 12 TRBV28 TGTGCCAGCAACTCCAATGAGGAGGGCTACACCTTC CASNSNEEGYTF
TRBJ1-2 few NA 15 TRBV20-1 TGCAGTGCCCCCCATCGACAGAGTATTAACTATGGCTACACCTTC CSAPHRQSINYGYTF
TRBJ2-1 NA NA 15 TRBV6-1 TGTGCCAGCAGTGAAGCGGACGGTGCCCTTGATGAGCAGTTCTTC CASSEADGALDEQFF
TRBJ2-1 NA NA 14 TRBV28 TGTGCCAGCAGACTGACAGCTGCCTACAATGAGCAGTTCTTC CASRLTAAYNEQFF
TRBJ1-2 few NA 15 TRBV7-8 TGTGCCAGCAGTTCCAACAGAGCCAATAACTATGGCTACACCTTC CASSSNRANNYGYTF
TRBJ2-5 few NA 13 TRBV30 TGTGCCCAAAAGTTCAGTTACCAAGAGACCCAGTACTTC CAQKFSYQETQYF
TRBJ1-4 NA NA 13 TRBV13 TGTGCCAGCAGCATCCAGGGCGTTGGCAAACTGTTTTTT CASSIQGVGKLFF
TRBJ1-2 few NA 13 TRBV19 TGTGCCAGCAGCCCTTCGGACCCTTATGGCTACACCTTC CASSPSDPYGYTF
TRBJ1-4 NA NA 14 TRBV19 TGTGCCAGTAGTACTACATATAATGGGGAAAAACTGTTTTTT CASSTTYNGEKLFF
TRBJ2-7 NA NA 15 TRBV7-2 TGTGCCAGCAGCCAAGATTATGAAGGGACCTACGAGCAGTACTTC CASSQDYEGTYEQYF
TRBJ1-1 NA NA 13 TRBV7-3 TGTGCCACCGAGCCTCCCCCTCAGCGTGAAGCTTTCTTT CATEPPPQREAFF
TRBJ2-7 NA NA 11 TRBV20-1 TGCAGTGCGGACCAAAACAACGAGCAGTACTTC CSADQNNEQYF
TRBJ2-5 once TRBD2 16 TRBV10-1 TGTGCCAGCAGTTACTCGCATAGCGGGGCCCCGGAGACCCAGTACTTC CASSYSHSGAPETQYF
TRBJ2-3 few TRBD1 14 TRBV15 TGTGCCACCAGCAGGGGACAGGGCACAGATACGCAGTATTTT CATSRGQGTDTQYF
TRBJ1-5 NA TRBD1 16 TRBV10-1 TGCGCCAGCAGCTTGGAGGGGGCGTATAGCAATCAGCCCCAGCATTTT CASSLEGAYSNQPQHF
TRBJ2-5 NA TRBD1 15 TRBV6-5 TGTGCCAGCAGTGAAATAGGGGGCGTCGTGGAGACCCAGTACTTC CASSEIGGVVETQYF
TRBJ1-1 NA TRBD1 14 TRBV5-4 TGTGCCAGCAGCAATCCCGGGACAGCGACTGAAGCTTTCTTT CASSNPGTATEAFF
TRBJ1-2 few NA 14 TRBV5-1 TGCGCCAGCAGCTTGTCCTCCGGTAGCTATGGCTACACCTTC CASSLSSGSYGYTF
TRBJ1-2 few TRBD1 14 TRBV4-3 TGCGCCAGCAGCCAAGAAGGACAGGGTCATGGCTACACCTTC CASSQEGQGHGYTF
TRBJ2-1 few NA 12 TRBV5-1 TGCGCCAGCAGCGTCCTCGGGGAGGTGCCGTTCTTC CASSVLGEVPFF
TRBJ2-5 NA NA 19 TRBV28 TGTGCCAGCAGCACAGGACGGGTCGGCGATAACCCGTACCAAGAGACCCAGTACTTC CASSTGRVGDNPYQETQYF
TRBJ2-1 few NA 13 TRBV25-1 TGTGCCACCAGATTTACTGTAGAGGATGAGCAGTTCTTC CATRFTVEDEQFF
TRBJ1-1 NA NA 14 TRBV6-2/TRBV6-3 TGTGCCAGCAGTCCCGGCCGTGTTGGGCCTGAAGCTTTCTTT CASSPGRVGPEAFF
TRBJ2-1 NA TRBD1 15 TRBV5-1 TGCGCCAGCAGCTACGGGACAGGGGTTTACAATGAGCAGTTCTTC CASSYGTGVYNEQFF
TRBJ1-6 NA NA 14 TRBV19 TGTGCCAGTAGTATCACCGGAGTCAATTCACCCCTCCACTTT CASSITGVNSPLHF
TRBJ2-5 many NA 14 TRBV7-2 TGTGCCAGCAGCTTAGCTAGCGGTCAAGAGACCCAGTACTTC CASSLASGQETQYF
TRBJ1-6 few NA 15 TRBV20-1 TGCAGTGCTAGAGAACGAGGCGCCTCGAATTCACCCCTCCACTTT CSARERGASNSPLHF
TRBJ2-1 NA NA 15 TRBV25-1 TGTGCCAGCAGTTATAGCAGTCCTACAATGATAGAGCAGTTCTTC CASSYSSPTMIEQFF
TRBJ2-7 NA TRBD1 14 TRBV25-1 TGTGCCAGCAGCGTAGCAGGGGGCACCTACGAGCAGTACTTC CASSVAGGTYEQYF
TRBJ1-1 few TRBD1 13 TRBV19 TGTGCCAGTCGAGACAGGGGGCGAACTGAAGCTTTCTTT CASRDRGRTEAFF
TRBJ1-1 few TRBD1 13 TRBV6-4 TGTGCCAGCAGCTTTTACAGGGGCACTGAAGCTTTCTTT CASSFYRGTEAFF
TRBJ1-2 once NA 16 TRBV27 TGTGCCAGCAGTCTAACTGGACAGCGGGGTGTGGGTGGCTACACCTTC CASSLTGQRGVGGYTF
TRBJ2-7 NA NA 15 TRBV7-6 TGTGCCAGCAGCTCGTCTTGGGGTGCCCCCAACGAGCAGTACTTC CASSSSWGAPNEQYF
TRBJ2-1 NA NA 15 TRBV20-1 TGCAGTGCTACAACCGGGACTCGGTCCAACAATGAGCAGTTCTTC CSATTGTRSNNEQFF
TRBJ2-7 few NA 12 TRBV20-1 TGCAGTGCTAGGGGACGGGGTGAGAAGCAGTACTTC CSARGRGEKQYF
TRBJ2-7 NA TRBD2 17 TRBV10-3 TGTGCCATCAGCGCTAGTCCCGGGACTAGCGGGACCTACGAGCAGTACTTC CAISASPGTSGTYEQYF
TRBJ2-5 NA NA 14 TRBV6-5 TGTGCCAGCTCCAAGGGCCCGCCCGGAGCGACCCAGTACTTC CASSKGPPGATQYF
TRBJ2-2 few TRBD2 20 TRBV27 TGTGCCAGCAGACCTGGACTAGCGGGAGCAGGATTAGTTAACACCGGGGAGCTGTTTTTT CASRPGLAGAGLVNTGELFF
TRBJ1-1 NA TRBD1 14 TRBV27 TGTGCCAGCAGGTCGACAGGGTCCCTCCCTGAAGCTTTCTTT CASRSTGSLPEAFF
TRBJ1-2 NA NA 11 TRBV12-3/TRBV12-4 TGTGCCAGCAGCGCGGCTTGGAGCTACACCTTC CASSAAWSYTF
TRBJ2-3 NA NA 15 TRBV5-1 TGCGCCAGCAGCCCTTTGGGGACTAGCACAGATACGCAGTATTTT CASSPLGTSTDTQYF
TRBJ1-6 NA TRBD1 14 TRBV18 TGTGCCAGCTCGATTCCGGGACAGGGTACACCCCTCCACTTT CASSIPGQGTPLHF
TRBJ2-7 NA NA 14 TRBV12-3/TRBV12-4 TGTGCCAGCAGTTTAGGGCAGGGGTCGTTCGAGCAGTACTTC CASSLGQGSFEQYF
TRBJ2-7 NA NA 13 TRBV10-2 TGCGCCAGCGGGGGGGGGCCCTCCTACGAGCAGTACTTC CASGGGPSYEQYF